This T cell receptor beta chain was retrieved from a study of blood T cell repertoires in COVID-19. Profiling relied on immunoSEQ multiplex PCR, and the TCRdb table lists in-frame clones only, not all of them. The sample has about 200,000 clones, 80% seen once. Germline assignment: CDR1 ENHRY and CDR2 SYGVKD. V gave up 4 bases and J gave up 8 bases, with 14 bases separating them. The CDR3 loop spans 13 amino acids. The gene calls are TRBV10-3 and TRBJ1-2; possible D gene TRBD1, 6 bases. The sequenced sample consisted of peripheral blood. The receptor's source is a human donor in a cohort sampled during active COVID-19. The CDR3 DNA is TGTGCCATCAGTGCGGGGGGGCTAGGAGGCTACACCTTC. Translated: CAISAGGLGGYTF.